Following are 18 T cell receptor beta chains from one sample sequenced in a study of cytomegalovirus exposure and HLA in healthy donors. Clones were read by immunoSEQ multiplex PCR, and TCRdb kept only the in-frame ones, dropping some. This table has over 150,000 clones, roughly 86% appearing once. Material: PBMCs. All receptors derive from a woman between 18 and 29 years old in good health and CMV-seropositive.

The V gene is TRBV5-5, the J gene TRBJ2-1, with a weak D call TRBD2 (7 bases). There are 16 residues in the CDR3. V was shortened by 4 bases and J by 3 bases, with 17 bases between the two germline ends. Germline V gives CDR1 SGHKS, CDR2 YYEKEE (reference sequence). CDR3 residues: CASSLGGGQDYNEQFF. The CDR3 region has the DNA TGTGCCAGCAGCCTCGGCGGGGGACAAGACTACAATGAGCAGTTCTTC.

The chain links TRBV7-2 to TRBJ1-2; 8 bases are a match to TRBD1. Germline V gene lookup returns CDR1 SGHTA and CDR2 FQGNSA. The CDR3 is 16 amino acids. With 6 bases clipped from V and 0 bases from J, the junction kept 9 bases outside the gene matches. This CDR3 is CASRIHTGGANYGYTF. The DNA for the CDR3 is TGTGCCAGCAGGATCCATACAGGGGGAGCTAACTATGGCTACACCTTC.

V is TRBV15 and J is TRBJ2-7; 7 positions agree with TRBD2. The CDR3 totals 16 residues. J was trimmed by 7 bases and V by 3 bases; bases with no gene match: 15. Germline-derived CDR1 and CDR2 are LNHNV and YYDKDF (reference sequence). In nucleotides, the CDR3 is TGTGCCACCAGCAGCGGGGCCGCGGGAGTTACGATTGAGCAGTACTTC. Encoded protein: CATSSGAAGVTIEQYF.

The chain links TRBV12-2 to TRBJ2-2; TRBD2 was called by the table and not checked on the DNA. TRBV12-2 is a recognized pseudogene. The CDR3 length is 18 residues. CDR3 sequence reads: CASRLVVRLAADTGELFF. CDR3 DNA sequence: TGTGCAAGTCGCTTAGTTGTCCGACTAGCGGCGGACACCGGGGAGCTGTTTTTT.

This sequence joins TRBV7-2 and TRBJ2-3; 8 bases line up with TRBD1. The V gene end was trimmed by 3 bases and the J gene end by 0 bases; junction bases not matched to a gene: 2. The CDR3 runs 15 residues. Germline V gene sequence: CDR1 SGHTA, CDR2 FQGNSA. The DNA of the CDR3 is TGTGCCAGCAGCTTCGGGACAGGAAGCACAGATACGCAGTATTTT. Its translation: CASSFGTGSTDTQYF.

This clone was seen a few times. The chain links TRBV19 to TRBJ1-2; D perhaps matches TRBD1 (5 bases). The V gene lost 7 bases and the J gene lost 5 bases, with 20 bases spanning the gap. The length of the CDR3 is 15 residues. Germline CDR1 LNHDA, CDR2 SQIVND (reference sequence). CDR3 residues: CASTPYRGGGYGYTF. The DNA of the CDR3 is TGTGCCAGTACCCCATACCGGGGGGGAGGGTATGGCTACACCTTC.

This chain joins TRBV4-2 and TRBJ2-1, with 9 bases matching TRBD2. The CDR3 consists of 16 residues. Losses at the gene ends were 0 bases for V and 0 bases for J; bases not matched to a gene: 0. Germline lookup yields CDR1 LGHNA and CDR2 YNFKEQ. The CDR3 loop is CASSQDSGSSYNEQFF. The CDR3 DNA sequence: TGTGCCAGCAGCCAAGATAGCGGGAGCTCCTACAATGAGCAGTTCTTC.

The chain couples TRBV5-4 to TRBJ2-7, with TRBD2 matching over 8 bases. With 0 bases clipped from V and 3 bases from J, the junction kept 5 bases outside the gene matches. The CDR3 consists of 15 residues. Germline CDR1 is SGHNT and CDR2 is YYREEE (reference sequence). The CDR3 reads CASSLGAGGHYEQYF. Here the CDR3 DNA reads TGTGCCAGCAGCTTGGGGGCGGGAGGACACTACGAGCAGTACTTC.

The rearrangement links TRBV5-1 to TRBJ2-7; 7 nucleotides match TRBD2. The CDR3 contains 13 residues. Per the germline V gene, CDR1 is SGHRS and CDR2 is YFSETQ. Trimming removed 2 bases from V and 6 bases from J; junction bases left unmatched: 5. Written as DNA, the CDR3 is TGCGCCAGCAGCTTTGGGGGGGTTGGCGAGCAGTACTTC. As protein: CASSFGGVGEQYF.

The chain uses TRBV28 and TRBJ1-1; D perhaps matches TRBD1 (5 bases). CDR1 MDHEN and CDR2 SYDVKM come from the germline V gene. CDR3 length: 16 residues. V lost 3 bases and J lost 1, with 15 bases in between. The CDR3 region has the DNA TGTGCCAGCAGTTTCTGGGGCGCCGACCGGAACACTGAAGCTTTCTTT. It specifies CASSFWGADRNTEAFF.

This clone was recorded a few times. The genes are TRBV4-3 and TRBJ2-7; weak D call: TRBD2 (6 bases). The V gene lost 0 bases and the J gene lost 8 bases, with 14 bases spanning the gap. The germline V gene encodes CDR1 LGHNA and CDR2 YSLEER. This CDR3 has 14 residues. The CDR3, as DNA: TGCGCCAGCAGCCAAGATCGGGCGGGGAGGAAGCAGTACTTC. It translates to CASSQDRAGRKQYF.

The count of this clone is one. This chain uses TRBV5-1 with TRBJ2-3; 12 nucleotides match TRBD2. The CDR3 is 17 residues long. The germline gives CDR1 SGHRS, CDR2 YFSETQ. Unmatched junction bases numbered 7, after V lost 4 bases and J lost 1 base. The CDR3 DNA reads TGCGCCAGCAGCCTATGGACTAGCGGGAAACGCACAGATACGCAGTATTTT. Its translation: CASSLWTSGKRTDTQYF. The entire variable domain, with the rest obtained from reference TRBV5-1 and TRBJ2-3, is as follows: KAGVTQTPRYLIKTRGQQVTLSCSPISGHRSVSWYQQTPGQGLQFLFEYFSETQRNKGNFPGRFSGRQFSNSRSEMNVSTLELGDSALYLCASSLWTSGKRTDTQYFGPGTRLTVL.

This chain links TRBV2 with TRBJ1-1; the D is unclear. The CDR3 sequence is 13 residues long. V was pared by 10 bases and J by 4 bases, with 16 bases between. Per germline, CDR1 SNHLY and CDR2 FYNNEI. The chain's CDR3 is CATRKQHGTEAFF. For the CDR3, the DNA is TGTGCCACTCGAAAACAGCACGGCACTGAAGCTTTCTTT.

V and J are TRBV11-2 and TRBJ2-1; D gene unclear. This CDR3 spans 14 amino acids. Per germline, CDR1 SGHAT and CDR2 FQNNGV. Trimming pared 2 bases from V and 8 bases from J, leaving 13 bases between. CDR3 sequence: CASSLRRVSDEQFF. The CDR3 DNA sequence: TGTGCCAGCAGCTTAAGGAGAGTATCTGATGAGCAGTTCTTC.

The J gene is TRBJ2-5, the V gene TRBV29-1; possibly TRBD2 for D (6 bases). The length of the CDR3 is 13 residues. Between the trimmed V and J ends, which lost 3 bases and 0 bases, there was a span of 8 bases. Germline lookup yields CDR1 SQVTM and CDR2 ANQGSEA. DNA for the CDR3: TGCAGCGTTGATTGGGACTACCAAGAGACCCAGTACTTC. Its protein product is CSVDWDYQETQYF.

The chain couples TRBV19 to TRBJ1-1; no clear D gene. V gave up 1 base and J gave up 1 base, with 7 bases separating them. CDR1 is LNHDA, CDR2 SQIVND, per germline (reference sequence). The CDR3 has 14 amino acids. The chain's CDR3 is CASSIAGKNTEAFF. The CDR3 DNA sequence: TGTGCCAGTAGTATAGCCGGGAAGAACACTGAAGCTTTCTTT. The full variable domain, completed using reference TRBV19 and TRBJ1-1, is DGGITQSPKYLFRKEGQNVTLSCEQNLNHDAMYWYRQDPGQGLRLIYYSQIVNDFQKGDIAEGYSVSREKKESFPLTVTSAQKNPTAFYLCASSIAGKNTEAFFGQGTRLTVV.

The chain has TRBV27 and TRBJ2-5; maybe TRBD2 (6 bases). The length of the CDR3 is 14 residues. V lost 2 bases to trimming and J lost 5 bases, with 12 bases between them. CDR1 is MNHEY and CDR2 is SMNVEV in the germline V gene (reference sequence). The CDR3 bases are TGTGCCAGCAGTTTAACGGGAGCCTGGGAGACCCAGTACTTC. Its translation: CASSLTGAWETQYF.

The chain combines TRBV5-4 with TRBJ2-3, with TRBD2 matching 14 bases. Per the germline V gene, CDR1 is SGHNT and CDR2 is YYREEE (reference sequence). After removal of 4 bases from V and 5 bases from J, the junction contained 3 bases not matched to a gene. The CDR3 is 15 amino acids. CDR3 sequence reads: CASSPGLAGEDTQYF. CDR3 in DNA: TGTGCCAGCAGCCCGGGACTAGCGGGAGAAGATACGCAGTATTTT.